This paragraph covers one T cell receptor beta chain sequence. This sample stems from a study of blood T cell repertoires in COVID-19. Background on the study: Sites across the United States, Italy and Spain contributed samples from acute and convalescent COVID-19.

The repertoire was sequenced with immunoSEQ multiplex PCR; TCRdb's copy has only in-frame clones and lacks some. This sample has around 290,000 clones, with 89% found just once. The CDR3 is made up of 16 amino acids. Germline assignment: CDR1 KGHSH and CDR2 LQKENI. The V end was cut by 2 bases, the J end by 3 bases, with 13 bases between. The specimen was PBMCs or T cells enriched from blood (not recorded which). The chain carries TRBV18 and TRBJ2-2; tentatively, D is TRBD2 (6 bases). This TCR was recovered from a woman between 40 and 50 years old who had recovered from COVID-19. CDR3 nucleotide sequence: TGTGCCAGCTCACCAAAGAGGGGACTGGACACCGGGGAGCTGTTTTTT. Its protein product is CASSPKRGLDTGELFF.